Below, 28 T cell receptor beta chains from the same sample are listed, as sequenced in a study of T-cell reconstitution after alpha-beta-depleted transplantation in children. Unique molecular identifiers were used in preparing the TCRbeta library. A single record per CDR3 protein comes from TCRdb applying MiXCR to the PCR reads. Of 200,000 to 300,000 distinct CDR3 sequences listed, about 12% are singletons. Source: PBMCs from the stem cell graft donor, taken from the stem cell graft. The receptors derive from a human donor who donated a stem cell graft to a child with acute lymphoblastic leukemia.

The chain combines TRBV18 with TRBJ1-5; TRBD1 is a possible D gene (5 bases). V dropped 5 bases and J dropped 6 bases, with 20 bases sitting between them. Germline V gene sequence: CDR1 KGHSH, CDR2 LQKENI. CDR3 length: 16 amino acids. The CDR3 here is CASSKRDSVASQPQHF. The CDR3 nucleotides are TGTGCCAGCTCAAAAAGAGACAGCGTTGCATCTCAGCCCCAGCATTTT.

The V call is TRBV11-2, the J call TRBJ2-3; 8 nucleotides match TRBD2. V shed 3 bases and J 6 bases; nucleotides not matched to a gene: 17. The CDR3 runs to 18 residues. Germline CDR1 reads SGHAT; CDR2 reads FQNNGV. This CDR3 is CASSFPKLADPAWDTQYF. DNA for the CDR3: TGTGCCAGCAGCTTCCCTAAACTAGCGGACCCAGCTTGGGATACGCAGTATTTT. The complete variable domain, with remaining parts taken from reference TRBV11-2 and TRBJ2-3, reads EAGVAQSPRYKIIEKRQSVAFWCNPISGHATLYWYQQILGQGPKLLIQFQNNGVVDDSQLPKDRFSAERLKGVDSTLKIQPAKLEDSAVYLCASSFPKLADPAWDTQYFGPGTRLTVL.

The chain is built from TRBV9 and TRBJ2-7, with 7 bases aligning to TRBD2. CDR1 and CDR2 from the germline V gene are SGDLS and YYNGEE. Unmatched junction bases numbered 10, after V lost 3 bases and J lost 7 bases. The CDR3 length is 14 residues. The CDR3 loop is CASSARLAGGEQYF. In DNA, the CDR3 is TGTGCCAGCAGCGCCCGACTAGCAGGAGGGGAGCAGTACTTC.

This clonotype was seen ten or more times. The chain links TRBV5-1 to TRBJ2-5; tentative D call: TRBD1 (5 bases). The CDR3 has 13 residues. V shed 3 bases and J shed 1 base, with 7 bases lying between them. Germline V lookup: CDR1 SGHRS, CDR2 YFSETQ. The chain's CDR3 is CASSSQGQETQYF. DNA for the CDR3: TGCGCCAGCAGCTCCCAGGGCCAAGAGACCCAGTACTTC.

V is TRBV7-2 and J is TRBJ2-5; 10 positions match TRBD1. V lost 5 bases to trimming and J lost 0 bases; unmatched junction nucleotides: 3. From germline, CDR1 is SGHTA and CDR2 FQGNSA. CDR3 length equals 15 residues. CDR3: CASSPGQGYQETQYF. The CDR3 region has the DNA TGTGCCAGCAGCCCGGGACAGGGGTACCAAGAGACCCAGTACTTC.

DNA for the CDR3: TGTGCCTGGAGTCCTGGGGGTAATGACGCTGAAGCTTTCTTT. Translated: CAWSPGGNDAEAFF. The chain links TRBV30 to TRBJ1-1, with D possibly being TRBD1 (5 bases). The CDR3 has 14 residues. Germline CDR1 reads GTSNPN; CDR2 reads SVGIG (reference sequence). V was pared by 2 bases and J by 6 bases, with 16 bases between.

This clonotype has a count of ten or more. The chain combines TRBV9 with TRBJ1-1; unclear D gene. CDR1 is SGDLS, CDR2 YYNGEE, per germline. The V end was cut by 0 bases, the J end by 3 bases, with 18 bases between. There are 17 residues in the CDR3. CDR3 sequence reads: CASSVGISGGMDTEAFF. In DNA, the CDR3 is TGTGCCAGCAGCGTAGGAATTAGCGGAGGGATGGACACTGAAGCTTTCTTT. The whole variable domain, remainder taken from reference TRBV9 and TRBJ1-1, is DSGVTQTPKHLITATGQRVTLRCSPRSGDLSVYWYQQSLDQGLQFLIQYYNGEERAKGNILERFSAQQFPDLHSELNLSSLELGDSALYFCASSVGISGGMDTEAFFGQGTRLTVV.

This clonotype appeared many times. The genes are TRBV7-2 and TRBJ1-4; D is perhaps TRBD1 (6 bases). Germline values: CDR1 SGHTA, CDR2 FQGNSA. This CDR3 spans 16 amino acids. V was trimmed by 1 base and J by 4 bases, leaving 13 bases between them. Here the CDR3 reads CASSLGVTGLNEKLFF. CDR3 bases: TGTGCCAGCAGCTTAGGAGTGACAGGACTTAATGAAAAACTGTTTTTT.

This clonotype was detected many times. The chain couples TRBV12-3 or TRBV12-4 to TRBJ1-1; D gene ambiguous. Trimming took off 2 bases at V and 4 bases at J, with 8 bases between the two ends. The CDR3 has 13 residues. The DNA for the CDR3 is TGTGCCAGCAGTTTACTAGGGCCCACTGAAGCTTTCTTT. It encodes CASSLLGPTEAFF.

In its sample, this clonotype was seen a few times. The rearrangement uses TRBV9 and TRBJ1-2; D may be TRBD1 (5 bases). Germline V gene data show CDR1 as SGDLS and CDR2 as YYNGEE. V lost 6 bases, J lost 4 bases, and 28 bases lay in between. CDR3 size: 18 residues. CDR3 DNA sequence: TGTGCCAGCAACCAAATCGACGGGGACCAAACACCTCTCTATGGCTACACCTTC. Amino acid sequence: CASNQIDGDQTPLYGYTF. Combining the CDR3 with reference TRBV9 and TRBJ1-2 gives the whole variable domain DSGVTQTPKHLITATGQRVTLRCSPRSGDLSVYWYQQSLDQGLQFLIQYYNGEERAKGNILERFSAQQFPDLHSELNLSSLELGDSALYFCASNQIDGDQTPLYGYTFGSGTRLTVV.

This clonotype was seen repeatedly, ten times or more. V usage is TRBV12-3 or TRBV12-4 and J usage is TRBJ1-2; 10 bases are a match to TRBD1. V dropped 6 bases and J dropped 7; count of bases not matched to a gene: 5. This CDR3 is built from 13 residues. CDR3 amino acids: CASSPRTGGGYTF. The CDR3 DNA sequence: TGTGCCAGCAGCCCAAGGACAGGGGGTGGCTACACCTTC.

This clonotype was counted many times. The chain carries TRBV10-3 and TRBJ2-5; 8 bases are shared with TRBD1. The CDR3 is 13 amino acids. Trimming at V came to 6 bases and at J to 5 bases, leaving 5 bases not matched to a gene. The germline V gene has CDR1 ENHRY and CDR2 SYGVKD. CDR3 sequence reads: CAIRDRATETQYF. CDR3 nucleotide sequence: TGTGCCATCAGGGACAGGGCCACTGAGACCCAGTACTTC.

This clonotype was picked up a small number of times. The chain recombines TRBV5-1 with TRBJ2-7; D might be TRBD2 (5 bases). The germline V gene encodes CDR1 SGHRS and CDR2 YFSETQ. V shed 0 bases and J shed 6 bases, with 19 bases lying between them. This CDR3 has 16 amino acids. The CDR3 reads CASSLGRLLESGEQYF. The CDR3 DNA sequence: TGCGCCAGCAGCTTGGGAAGACTACTAGAATCGGGCGAGCAGTACTTC.

This clonotype was seen at least ten times. The chain is built from TRBV5-1 and TRBJ1-1; 11 bases line up with TRBD1. From germline, CDR1 is SGHRS and CDR2 YFSETQ. V dropped 4 bases and J dropped 1; count of bases not matched to a gene: 3. The CDR3 loop spans 15 amino acids. CDR3 region: CASSTGQGANTEAFF. CDR3 in DNA: TGCGCCAGCAGCACTGGACAGGGGGCGAACACTGAAGCTTTCTTT.

In this sample, this clonotype turned up many times. The chain combines TRBV5-1 with TRBJ1-4, with 7 bases lining up with TRBD1. The CDR3 runs 14 residues. Germline CDR1 and CDR2: SGHRS and YFSETQ. With 4 bases clipped from V and 5 bases from J, the junction kept 5 bases outside the gene matches. The CDR3 protein is CASSGGTENEKLFF. The CDR3 nucleotides read TGCGCCAGCAGCGGGGGGACAGAAAATGAAAAACTGTTTTTT.

Many counts were recorded for this clonotype. The chain uses TRBV11-2 and TRBJ2-5, with 7 bases matching TRBD1. Looked up from germline, CDR1 is SGHAT and CDR2 is FQNNGV. Losses at the gene ends were 4 bases for V and 0 bases for J; bases not matched to a gene: 14. The CDR3 sequence is 18 residues long. The CDR3 spells CASSSGFTGTAYQETQYF. The CDR3 DNA is TGTGCCAGCAGCTCTGGATTCACCGGGACAGCGTACCAAGAGACCCAGTACTTC. Based on the CDR3 plus reference TRBV11-2 and TRBJ2-5, the full variable domain is EAGVAQSPRYKIIEKRQSVAFWCNPISGHATLYWYQQILGQGPKLLIQFQNNGVVDDSQLPKDRFSAERLKGVDSTLKIQPAKLEDSAVYLCASSSGFTGTAYQETQYFGPGTRLLVL.

This clonotype showed up many times. The rearrangement uses TRBV7-2 and TRBJ2-1, with D hard to call. Trimming removed 4 bases from V and 10 bases from J, with 11 bases in between. Germline V gene sequence: CDR1 SGHTA, CDR2 FQGNSA. This CDR3 region has 12 residues. CDR3 sequence: CASSSRVREQFF. CDR3 in DNA: TGTGCCAGCAGCTCCCGAGTGCGGGAGCAGTTCTTC.

This clonotype was counted many times. This chain connects TRBV20-1 to TRBJ1-4; D remains ambiguous. The V end was cut by 3 bases, the J end by 5 bases, with 19 bases between. Germline lookup yields CDR1 DFQATT and CDR2 SNEGSKA (reference sequence). The CDR3 has 16 amino acids. CDR3 amino acids: CSARRVPHVENEKLFF. In DNA form, the CDR3 reads TGCAGTGCTAGGAGGGTGCCTCATGTGGAAAATGAAAAACTGTTTTTT.

This clonotype was picked up many times. V is TRBV24-1 and J is TRBJ2-3, with TRBD2 matching 10 bases. The CDR3 has 16 residues. J lost 2 bases, V lost 6 bases, and 7 bases had no gene match. Germline V gene data show CDR1 as KGHDR and CDR2 as SFDVKD. The CDR3, as DNA: TGTGCCACCAGTCCCCTAGCGGGAGAATCCACAGATACGCAGTATTTT. It specifies CATSPLAGESTDTQYF.

This clonotype turned up a few times. The rearrangement uses TRBV9 and TRBJ1-6; D unresolved. There are 14 residues in the CDR3. Per germline, CDR1 SGDLS and CDR2 YYNGEE. Between the trimmed V and J ends, which lost 0 bases and 7 bases, there was a span of 8 bases. The CDR3, as DNA: TGTGCCAGCAGCGTAGAACAGAAGAATTCACCCCTCCACTTT. It is translated as CASSVEQKNSPLHF.

This clonotype was detected ten times or more. This chain links TRBV11-2 with TRBJ2-2; 7 bases are a match to TRBD2. In germline, CDR1 is SGHAT, CDR2 FQNNGV. The V and J ends lost 0 bases and 0 bases, in that order; junction bases with no gene match: 1. CDR3 size: 16 residues. CDR3 coding DNA: TGTGCCAGCAGCTTAGAAGCGGGGTCGAACACCGGGGAGCTGTTTTTT. It yields the protein CASSLEAGSNTGELFF.

The sample holds many counts of this clonotype. This chain uses TRBV20-1 with TRBJ2-7, with 7 bases that match TRBD2. The V gene's germline CDR1 is DFQATT and CDR2 SNEGSKA (reference sequence). V lost 0 bases and J lost 1; bases outside the gene matches: 6. This CDR3 contains 15 residues. The CDR3 protein is CSAREGGSLSYEQYF. CDR3 DNA: TGCAGTGCTAGAGAAGGCGGGAGTCTTTCCTACGAGCAGTACTTC.

This clonotype appeared many times. The genes are TRBV20-1 and TRBJ1-2; a possible D gene is TRBD1 (5 bases). V shed 1 base and J shed 4 bases, with 10 bases lying between them. Germline V gene data show CDR1 as DFQATT and CDR2 as SNEGSKA (reference sequence). The CDR3 has 13 amino acids. In nucleotides, the CDR3 is TGCAGTGCTAGAGTCGAGAGGGGCTATGGCTACACCTTC. Residues: CSARVERGYGYTF.

This chain joins TRBV6-2 or TRBV6-3 and TRBJ1-1; possibly TRBD1 for D (5 bases). The CDR3 has 15 amino acids. Germline lookup yields CDR1 MNHEY and CDR2 SVGEGT. Trimming cost V 3 bases and J 1 base, with 12 bases left between them. The CDR3 DNA is TGTGCCAGCAGTTATGCAGGGATTACGAACACTGAAGCTTTCTTT. The encoded protein is CASSYAGITNTEAFF.

This clonotype appeared many times. For the CDR3, the DNA is TGCAGCGTTGAAGGTGGGACGGGAGGGACCCAGTACTTC. Protein sequence: CSVEGGTGGTQYF. This chain uses TRBV29-1 with TRBJ2-5; 7 nucleotides match TRBD2. Germline V gives CDR1 SQVTM, CDR2 ANQGSEA. V dropped 1 base and J dropped 7; count of bases not matched to a gene: 6. This CDR3 is 13 amino acids long. Filled out from reference TRBV29-1 and TRBJ2-5, the complete variable domain reads SAVISQKPSRDICQRGTSLTIQCQVDSQVTMMFWYRQQPGQSLTLIATANQGSEATYESGFVIDKFPISRPNLTFSTLTVSNMSPEDSSIYLCSVEGGTGGTQYFGPGTRLLVL.

This clonotype has ten or more counts. The chain carries TRBV18 and TRBJ1-3; D is possibly TRBD1 (5 bases). Germline loops: CDR1 KGHSH, CDR2 LQKENI. Trimming removed 0 bases from V and 2 bases from J, with 14 bases in between. The CDR3 totals 17 residues. In DNA, the CDR3 is TGTGCCAGCTCACCACCGGGACGGCTTTGGGCTGGAAACACCATATATTTT. It translates to CASSPPGRLWAGNTIYF.

This clonotype has a count of ten or more. The chain links TRBV9 to TRBJ1-5; no clear D gene. Germline assignment: CDR1 SGDLS and CDR2 YYNGEE. This CDR3 spans 14 amino acids. The V end was cut by 2 bases, the J end by 6 bases, with 12 bases between. The CDR3 nucleotides read TGTGCCAGCAGCGTGGGGTCAGGAAGTCAGCCCCAGCATTTT. Translated, it gives CASSVGSGSQPQHF.

This clonotype was observed at least ten times. This rearrangement joins TRBV5-6 to TRBJ2-1, with D possibly matching TRBD2 (5 bases). Germline V gene sequence: CDR1 SGHDT, CDR2 YYEEEE. The CDR3 has 13 amino acids. V lost 6 bases and J 7 bases, leaving 14 bases between the germline ends. CDR3 amino acids: CASTRGILNEQFF. CDR3 sequence (DNA): TGTGCCAGCACCCGGGGAATACTGAATGAGCAGTTCTTC.